The 5 T cell receptor beta chains presented below share a single source sample, sequenced in a study of control samples from healthy donors and cancer patients. Assay: immunoSEQ multiplex PCR; the TCRdb copy retains only in-frame clones and omits some. The data show approximately 30,000 clones, with less than 95% seen just once and approximately 6.6% held by the top ten. The sample taken for sequencing was blood. The receptors were sampled from a man in his sixties in good health.

The chain combines TRBV25-1 with TRBJ2-7; 7 bases line up with TRBD1. The length of the CDR3 is 15 residues. The junction had 10 bases not matched to a gene; V was cut back by 3 bases and J by 5 bases. Per the germline V gene, CDR1 is MGHDK and CDR2 is SYGVNS. The CDR3 nucleotides read TGTGCCAGCAGTGACTCCGGGACAGTCAGCGACGAGCAGTACTTC. The encoded protein is CASSDSGTVSDEQYF.

The chain has TRBV28 and TRBJ1-5; D is perhaps TRBD1 (5 bases). The germline CDR1 and CDR2 sequences are MDHEN and SYDVKM. V lost 6 bases and J lost 4, with 16 bases in between. The length of the CDR3 is 15 residues. As DNA, the CDR3 is TGTGCCAGCAGACCGATGTCAGGGATAAATCAGCCCCAGCATTTT. Translated: CASRPMSGINQPQHF.

The rearrangement joins TRBV9 to TRBJ2-3; TRBD1 matches 9 bases. The V and J ends lost 3 bases and 3 bases, in that order; junction bases with no gene match: 5. The CDR3 consists of 15 residues. Germline-derived CDR1 and CDR2 are SGDLS and YYNGEE. The CDR3 sequence: CASSGQGVRTDTQYF. The CDR3 nucleotides are TGTGCCAGCAGCGGACAGGGGGTTCGGACAGATACGCAGTATTTT.

The chain joins TRBV6-2 or TRBV6-3 to TRBJ2-7, with D possibly matching TRBD1 (5 bases). The CDR3 spans 12 residues. Germline V gene lookup returns CDR1 MNHEY and CDR2 SVGEGT. Trimming left V 5 bases short and J 3 bases short, with 8 bases between. The chain's CDR3 is CASSDSYYEQYF. The CDR3 DNA reads TGTGCCAGCAGTGACAGCTACTACGAGCAGTACTTC.

J is TRBJ2-1 and V is TRBV11-3, with TRBD1 as a possible D gene (6 bases). V dropped 0 bases and J dropped 7 bases, with 13 bases sitting between them. CDR3 size: 15 residues. Germline V gene sequence: CDR1 SGHNT, CDR2 YENEEA. CDR3 sequence reads: CASSLDSGEWNEQFF. The CDR3 coding sequence is TGTGCCAGCAGCTTAGATTCAGGGGAGTGGAATGAGCAGTTCTTC.